This T cell receptor beta chain is from a study of human T cells and chemical hapten exposure. Study context: Patients, predominantly female, presented with alopecia areata, totalis or universalis. Slight volume differences across pooled libraries mainly accounted for varying per-sample TCR yields. Study outcomes and limitations: With DPC sensitization, TCRs exceeding 1 in 1000 frequency showed no change.

One entry per CDR3 protein, called by TCRdb with MiXCR from the RACE reads. The repertoire holds 95,000 or so distinct CDR3 sequences, about an eighth seen once, with approximately 3.4% in the top ten. Trimming removed 2 bases at V and 13 bases at J, with 9 bases between. Looked up from germline, CDR1 is MNHEY and CDR2 is SVGAGI. The CDR3 contains 12 residues. On this clonotype: Its specificity is not known.

Time point specified: patch test 2, 6 weeks after DPC sensitization. Treatment here: therapeutic diphenylcyclopropenone sensitization with weekly scalp DPC. Staff drew blood before applying each patch test. The sample consisted of whole blood, taken in connection with sensitization to the hapten diphenylcyclopropenone (DPC). The TCR comes from a woman aged 35 to 49 with alopecia areata. Some clones in this sample may be carry-over from other donors' samples. The chain couples TRBV6-5 to TRBJ2-6; a possible D gene is TRBD2 (5 bases). The DNA for the CDR3 is TGTGCCAGCAGTTACGGAGGTGCGGTCCTGACTTTC. Amino acid sequence: CASSYGGAVLTF.